Sequencing of this T cell receptor beta chain was carried out in a study of T cells in Graves' hyperthyroidism and ophthalmopathy. Patients were excluded because of uncontrolled infection, other autoimmune disease, pregnancy or lactation. Source material for PBMCs was roughly 10 ml fresh peripheral blood. V shed 6 bases and J shed 7 bases, with 22 bases lying between them. Germline lookup yields CDR1 DFQATT and CDR2 SNEGSKA (reference sequence). There are 15 residues in the CDR3. Researchers took RNA transcripts and amplified the TCR beta CDR3 regions from them. HTBI primers were used for first-round RT-PCR of the TCR CDR3. TCRdb analysed the multiplex PCR reads with MiXCR anew, one entry per CDR3 protein. The table has about 640,000 distinct CDR3 sequences, less than 25% seen once. This clonotype was observed a handful of times.

This clonotype was sampled from a man between 25 and 39 years old with Graves' ophthalmopathy. The gene calls are TRBV20-1 and TRBJ2-4; tentative D call: TRBD1 (6 bases). The sample was blood. CDR3 residues: CSAPTGSLIGNIQYF. For the CDR3, the DNA is TGCAGTGCGCCGACAGGCTCGTTAATTGGGAACATTCAGTACTTC.